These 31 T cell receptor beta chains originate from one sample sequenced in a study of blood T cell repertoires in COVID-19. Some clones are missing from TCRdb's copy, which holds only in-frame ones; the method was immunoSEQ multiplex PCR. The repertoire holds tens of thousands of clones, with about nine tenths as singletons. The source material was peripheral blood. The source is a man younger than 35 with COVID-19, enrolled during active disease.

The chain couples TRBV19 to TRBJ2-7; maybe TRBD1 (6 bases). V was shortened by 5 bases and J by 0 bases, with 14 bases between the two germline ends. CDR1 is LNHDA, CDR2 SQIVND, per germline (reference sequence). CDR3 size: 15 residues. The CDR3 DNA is TGTGCCAGTAGTGTCCGGGACACCAGCTCCTACGAGCAGTACTTC. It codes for CASSVRDTSSYEQYF.

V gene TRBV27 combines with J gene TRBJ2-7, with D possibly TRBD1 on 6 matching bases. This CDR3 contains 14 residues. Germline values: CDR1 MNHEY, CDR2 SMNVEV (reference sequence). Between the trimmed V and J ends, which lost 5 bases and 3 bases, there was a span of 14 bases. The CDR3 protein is CASSLRQEIYEQYF. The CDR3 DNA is TGTGCCAGCAGTCTCCGACAGGAGATCTACGAGCAGTACTTC.

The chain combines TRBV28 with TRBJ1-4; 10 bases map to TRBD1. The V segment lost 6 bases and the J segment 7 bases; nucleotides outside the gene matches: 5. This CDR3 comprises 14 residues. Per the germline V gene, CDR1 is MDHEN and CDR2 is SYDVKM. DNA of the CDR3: TGTGCCAGCAGACAGACAGGGGGCCCTGAAAAACTGTTTTTT. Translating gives CASRQTGGPEKLFF.

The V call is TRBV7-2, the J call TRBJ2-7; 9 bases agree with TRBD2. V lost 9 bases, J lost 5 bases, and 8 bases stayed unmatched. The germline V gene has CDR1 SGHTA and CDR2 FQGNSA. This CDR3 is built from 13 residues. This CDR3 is CARLKREDHEQYF. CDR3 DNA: TGTGCCAGGCTGAAGCGGGAGGACCACGAGCAGTACTTC. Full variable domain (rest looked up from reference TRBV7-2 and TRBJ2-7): GAGVSQSPSNKVTEKGKDVELRCDPISGHTALYWYRQSLGQGLEFLIYFQGNSAPDKSGLPSDRFSAERTGGSVSTLTIQRTQQEDSAVYLCARLKREDHEQYFGPGTRLTVT.

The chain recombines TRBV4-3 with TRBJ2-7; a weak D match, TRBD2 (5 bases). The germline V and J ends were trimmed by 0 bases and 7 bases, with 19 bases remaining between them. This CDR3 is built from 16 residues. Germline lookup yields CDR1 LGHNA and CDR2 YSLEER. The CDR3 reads CASSQDFQEAGLEQYF. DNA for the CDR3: TGCGCCAGCAGCCAAGATTTCCAGGAGGCCGGGCTGGAGCAGTACTTC.

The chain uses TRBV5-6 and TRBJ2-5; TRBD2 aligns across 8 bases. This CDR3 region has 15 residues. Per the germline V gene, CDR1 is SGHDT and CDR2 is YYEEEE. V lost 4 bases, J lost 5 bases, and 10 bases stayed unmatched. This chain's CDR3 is CASSTGLDGAETQYF. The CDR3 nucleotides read TGTGCCAGCAGCACGGGACTAGATGGCGCGGAGACCCAGTACTTC.

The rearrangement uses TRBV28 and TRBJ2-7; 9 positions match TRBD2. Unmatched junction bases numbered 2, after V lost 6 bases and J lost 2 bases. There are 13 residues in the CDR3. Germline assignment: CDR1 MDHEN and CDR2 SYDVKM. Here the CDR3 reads CASRGLAAYEQYF. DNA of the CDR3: TGTGCCAGCAGGGGACTAGCTGCCTACGAGCAGTACTTC.

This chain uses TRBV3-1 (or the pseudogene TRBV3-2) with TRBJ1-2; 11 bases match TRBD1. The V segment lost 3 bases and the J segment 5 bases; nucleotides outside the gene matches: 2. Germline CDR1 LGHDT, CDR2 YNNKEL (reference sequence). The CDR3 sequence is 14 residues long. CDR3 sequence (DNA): TGTGCCAGCAGCCAGGACAGGGGGCCTTATGGCTACACCTTC. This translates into CASSQDRGPYGYTF.

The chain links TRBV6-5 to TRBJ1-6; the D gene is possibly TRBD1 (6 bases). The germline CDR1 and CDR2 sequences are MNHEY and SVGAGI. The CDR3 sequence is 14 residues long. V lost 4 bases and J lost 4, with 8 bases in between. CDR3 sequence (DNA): TGTGCCAGCAGTTCCGGACAGTATAATTCACCCCTCCACTTT. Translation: CASSSGQYNSPLHF.

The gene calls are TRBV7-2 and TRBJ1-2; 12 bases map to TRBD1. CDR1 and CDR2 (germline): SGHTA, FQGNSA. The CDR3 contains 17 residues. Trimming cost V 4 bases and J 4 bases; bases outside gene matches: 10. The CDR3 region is CASSSPGQGASVYGYTF. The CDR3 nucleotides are TGTGCCAGCAGCTCCCCGGGACAGGGGGCGTCAGTCTATGGCTACACCTTC.

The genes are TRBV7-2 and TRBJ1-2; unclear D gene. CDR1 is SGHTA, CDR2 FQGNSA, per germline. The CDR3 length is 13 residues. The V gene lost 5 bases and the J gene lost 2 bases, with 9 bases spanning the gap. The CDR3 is CASSPVRNYGYTF. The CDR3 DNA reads TGTGCCAGCAGCCCGGTCCGAAACTATGGCTACACCTTC.

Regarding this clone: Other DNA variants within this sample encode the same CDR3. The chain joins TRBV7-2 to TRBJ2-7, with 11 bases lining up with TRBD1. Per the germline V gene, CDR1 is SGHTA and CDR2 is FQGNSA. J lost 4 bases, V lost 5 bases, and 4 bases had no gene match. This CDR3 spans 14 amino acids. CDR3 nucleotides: TGTGCCAGCAGCCGCGGACAGGGGGCTTACGAGCAGTACTTC. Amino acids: CASSRGQGAYEQYF.

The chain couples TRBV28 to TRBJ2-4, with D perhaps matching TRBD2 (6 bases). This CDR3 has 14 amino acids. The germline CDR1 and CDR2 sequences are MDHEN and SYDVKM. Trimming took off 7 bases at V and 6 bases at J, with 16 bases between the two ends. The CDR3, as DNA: TGTGCCAGCATCTCAGGGCTCGGGGGAAACATTCAGTACTTC. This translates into CASISGLGGNIQYF.

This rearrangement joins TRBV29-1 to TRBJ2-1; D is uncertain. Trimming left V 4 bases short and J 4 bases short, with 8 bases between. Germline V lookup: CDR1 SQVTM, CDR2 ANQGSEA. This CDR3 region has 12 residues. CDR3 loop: CSVAQVYNEQFF. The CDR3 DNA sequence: TGCAGCGTTGCCCAGGTTTACAATGAGCAGTTCTTC.

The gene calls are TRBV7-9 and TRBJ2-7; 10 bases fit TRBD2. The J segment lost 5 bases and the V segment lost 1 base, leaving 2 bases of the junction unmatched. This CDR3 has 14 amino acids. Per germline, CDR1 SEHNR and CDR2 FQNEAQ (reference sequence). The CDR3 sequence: CASSLGLAGDEQYF. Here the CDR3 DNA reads TGTGCCAGCAGCTTAGGTCTAGCGGGAGACGAGCAGTACTTC.

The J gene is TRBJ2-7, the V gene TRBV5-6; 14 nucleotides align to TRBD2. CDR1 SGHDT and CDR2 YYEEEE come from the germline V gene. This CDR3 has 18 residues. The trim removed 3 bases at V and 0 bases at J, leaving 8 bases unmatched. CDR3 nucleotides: TGTGCCAGCAGCTCTAAGGGACTAGCGGGAGCCGTCTCCTACGAGCAGTACTTC. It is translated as CASSSKGLAGAVSYEQYF.

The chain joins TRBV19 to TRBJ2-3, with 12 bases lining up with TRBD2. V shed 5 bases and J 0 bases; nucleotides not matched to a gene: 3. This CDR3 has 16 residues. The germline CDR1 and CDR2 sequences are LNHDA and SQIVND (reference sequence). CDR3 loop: CASSSGLAGSTDTQYF. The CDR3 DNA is TGTGCCAGTAGTTCCGGACTAGCGGGAAGCACAGATACGCAGTATTTT.

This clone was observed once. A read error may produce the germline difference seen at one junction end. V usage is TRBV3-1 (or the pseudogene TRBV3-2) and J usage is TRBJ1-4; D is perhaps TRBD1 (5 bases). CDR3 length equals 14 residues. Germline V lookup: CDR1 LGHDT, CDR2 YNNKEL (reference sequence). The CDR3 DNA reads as TGTGCCAGCAGTTACAGACAGCCAAATGAAAAACTGCTTTTT. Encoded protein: CASSYRQPNEKLLF.

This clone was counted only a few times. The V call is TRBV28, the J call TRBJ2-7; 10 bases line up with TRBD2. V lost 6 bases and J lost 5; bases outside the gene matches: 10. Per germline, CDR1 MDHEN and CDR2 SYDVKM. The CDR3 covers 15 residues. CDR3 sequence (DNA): TGTGCCAGCAGAAACATAGCGGGAGGTAACAACGAGCAGTACTTC. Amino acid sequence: CASRNIAGGNNEQYF.

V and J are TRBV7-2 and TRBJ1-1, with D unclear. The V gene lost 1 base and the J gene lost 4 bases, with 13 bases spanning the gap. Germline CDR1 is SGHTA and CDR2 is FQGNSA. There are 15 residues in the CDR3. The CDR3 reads CASSLDPGRGTEAFF. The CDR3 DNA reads TGTGCCAGCAGCTTAGATCCGGGCCGGGGCACTGAAGCTTTCTTT.

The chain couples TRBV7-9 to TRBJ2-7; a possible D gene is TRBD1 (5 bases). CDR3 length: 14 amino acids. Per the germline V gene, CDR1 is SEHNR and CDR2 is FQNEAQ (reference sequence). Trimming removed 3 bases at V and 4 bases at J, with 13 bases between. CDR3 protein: CASSFRESGYEQYF. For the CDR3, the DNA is TGTGCCAGCAGCTTCAGGGAATCAGGGTACGAGCAGTACTTC.

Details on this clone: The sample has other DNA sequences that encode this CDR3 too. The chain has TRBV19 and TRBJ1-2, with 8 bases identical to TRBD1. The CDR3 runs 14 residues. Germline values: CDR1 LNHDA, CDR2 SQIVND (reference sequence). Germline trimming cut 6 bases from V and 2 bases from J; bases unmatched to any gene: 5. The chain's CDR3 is CASSPGQGNYGYTF. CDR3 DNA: TGTGCCAGTAGCCCCGGACAGGGCAACTATGGCTACACCTTC.

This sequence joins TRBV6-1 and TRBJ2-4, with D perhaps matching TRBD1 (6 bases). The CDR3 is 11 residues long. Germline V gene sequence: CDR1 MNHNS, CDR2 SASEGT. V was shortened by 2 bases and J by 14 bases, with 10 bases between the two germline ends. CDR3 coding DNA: TGTGCCAGCAGTGAAAGGGCAGGGGAGTACTTC. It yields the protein CASSERAGEYF.

DNA for the CDR3: TGTGCCAGTAGTGCGGACAGGTCCGGGGAGCAGTACTTC. Amino acid sequence: CASSADRSGEQYF. V usage is TRBV19 and J usage is TRBJ2-7; 7 nucleotides align to TRBD1. Germline V gene lookup returns CDR1 LNHDA and CDR2 SQIVND (reference sequence). Trimming took 5 bases from V and 7 from J; bases not matched to a gene: 8. The CDR3 covers 13 residues.

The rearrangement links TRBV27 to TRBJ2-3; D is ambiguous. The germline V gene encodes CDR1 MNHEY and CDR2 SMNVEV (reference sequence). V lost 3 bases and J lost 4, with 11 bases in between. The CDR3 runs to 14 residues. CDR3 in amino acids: CASSFRRWADTQYF. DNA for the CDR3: TGTGCCAGCAGTTTTCGGAGATGGGCAGATACGCAGTATTTT.

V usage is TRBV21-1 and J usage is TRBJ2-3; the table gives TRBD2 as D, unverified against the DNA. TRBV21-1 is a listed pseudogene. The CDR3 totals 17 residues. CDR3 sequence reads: CASSKVTSGSNAYTQYF. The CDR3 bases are TGTGCCAGCAGCAAAGTGACTAGCGGGAGTAATGCGTATACGCAGTATTTT.

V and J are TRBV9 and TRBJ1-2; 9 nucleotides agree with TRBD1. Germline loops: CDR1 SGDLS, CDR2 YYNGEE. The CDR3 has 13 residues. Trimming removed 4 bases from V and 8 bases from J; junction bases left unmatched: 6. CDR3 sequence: CASSPRTGEGYTF. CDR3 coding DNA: TGTGCCAGCAGCCCGCGGACAGGGGAAGGCTACACCTTC.

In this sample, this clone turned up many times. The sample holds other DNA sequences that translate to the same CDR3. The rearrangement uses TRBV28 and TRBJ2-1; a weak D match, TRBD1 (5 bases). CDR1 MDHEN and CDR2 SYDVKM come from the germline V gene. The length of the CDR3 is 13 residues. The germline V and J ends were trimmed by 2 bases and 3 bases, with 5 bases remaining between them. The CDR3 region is CASSLQGYNEQFF. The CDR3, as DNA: TGTGCCAGCAGTTTACAGGGCTACAATGAGCAGTTCTTC.

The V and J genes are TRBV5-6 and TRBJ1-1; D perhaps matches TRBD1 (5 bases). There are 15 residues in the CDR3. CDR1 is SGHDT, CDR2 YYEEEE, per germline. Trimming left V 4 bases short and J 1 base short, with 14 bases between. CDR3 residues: CASSRGHYWNTEAFF. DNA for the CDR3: TGTGCCAGCAGCCGAGGACACTACTGGAACACTGAAGCTTTCTTT.

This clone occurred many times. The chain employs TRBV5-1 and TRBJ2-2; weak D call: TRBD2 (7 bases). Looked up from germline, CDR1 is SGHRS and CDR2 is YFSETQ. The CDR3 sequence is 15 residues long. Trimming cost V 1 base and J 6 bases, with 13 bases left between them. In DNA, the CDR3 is TGCGCCAGCAGCTTGTCTCAGGGGAGGGCCGGGGAGCTGTTTTTT. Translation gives CASSLSQGRAGELFF. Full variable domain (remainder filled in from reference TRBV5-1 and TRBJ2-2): KAGVTQTPRYLIKTRGQQVTLSCSPISGHRSVSWYQQTPGQGLQFLFEYFSETQRNKGNFPGRFSGRQFSNSRSEMNVSTLELGDSALYLCASSLSQGRAGELFFGEGSRLTVL.

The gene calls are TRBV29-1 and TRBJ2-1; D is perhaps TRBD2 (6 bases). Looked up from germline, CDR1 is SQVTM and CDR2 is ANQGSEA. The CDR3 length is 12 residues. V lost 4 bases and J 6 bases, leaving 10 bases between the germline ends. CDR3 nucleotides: TGCAGCGTTGGTTGGGGGGTCAATGAGCAGTTCTTC. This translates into CSVGWGVNEQFF.